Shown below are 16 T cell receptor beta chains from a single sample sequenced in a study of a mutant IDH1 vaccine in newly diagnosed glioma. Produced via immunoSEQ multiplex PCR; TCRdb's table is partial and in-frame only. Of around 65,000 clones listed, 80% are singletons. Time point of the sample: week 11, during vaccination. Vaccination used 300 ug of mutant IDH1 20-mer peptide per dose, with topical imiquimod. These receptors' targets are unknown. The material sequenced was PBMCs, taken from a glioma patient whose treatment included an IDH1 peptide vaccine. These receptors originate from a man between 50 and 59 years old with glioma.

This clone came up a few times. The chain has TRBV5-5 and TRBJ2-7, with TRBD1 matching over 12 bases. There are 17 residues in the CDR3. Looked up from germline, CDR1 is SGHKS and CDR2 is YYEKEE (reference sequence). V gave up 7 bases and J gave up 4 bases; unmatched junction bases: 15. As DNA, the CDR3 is TGTGCCAGCCGACCCGGGACAGGGGGCGTCGGGGGATACGAGCAGTACTTC. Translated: CASRPGTGGVGGYEQYF. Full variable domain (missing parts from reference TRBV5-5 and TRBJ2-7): DAGVTQSPTHLIKTRGQQVTLRCSPISGHKSVSWYQQVLGQGPQFIFQYYEKEERGRGNFPDRFSARQFPNYSSELNVNALLLGDSALYLCASRPGTGGVGGYEQYFGPGTRLTVT.

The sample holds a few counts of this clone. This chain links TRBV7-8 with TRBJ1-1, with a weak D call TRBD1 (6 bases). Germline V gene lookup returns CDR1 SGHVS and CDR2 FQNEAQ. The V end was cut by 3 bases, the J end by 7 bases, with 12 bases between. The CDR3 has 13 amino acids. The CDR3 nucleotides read TGTGCCAGCAGCTTGGGGGGGGCGGTTGAAGCTTTCTTT. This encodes CASSLGGAVEAFF. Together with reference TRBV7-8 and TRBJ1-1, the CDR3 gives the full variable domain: GAGVSQSPRYKVAKRGQDVALRCDPISGHVSLFWYQQALGQGPEFLTYFQNEAQLDKSGLPSDRFFAERPEGSVSTLKIQRTQQEDSAVYLCASSLGGAVEAFFGQGTRLTVV.

CDR3 sequence (DNA): TGTGCCAGCAGTCGACTAGCGGGTTACAATGAGCAGTTCTTC. The encoded protein is CASSRLAGYNEQFF. This sequence joins TRBV2 and TRBJ2-1; the match to TRBD2 covers 10 bases. Germline CDR1 and CDR2: SNHLY and FYNNEI. This CDR3 is built from 14 residues. V dropped 5 bases and J dropped 4; count of bases not matched to a gene: 2.

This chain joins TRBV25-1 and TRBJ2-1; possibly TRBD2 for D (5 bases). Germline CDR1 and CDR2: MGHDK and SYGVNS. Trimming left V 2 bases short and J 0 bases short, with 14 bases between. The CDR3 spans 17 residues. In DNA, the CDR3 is TGTGCCAGCAGTGAACTGGCTAGCCTAAGCTCCTACAATGAGCAGTTCTTC. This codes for CASSELASLSSYNEQFF.

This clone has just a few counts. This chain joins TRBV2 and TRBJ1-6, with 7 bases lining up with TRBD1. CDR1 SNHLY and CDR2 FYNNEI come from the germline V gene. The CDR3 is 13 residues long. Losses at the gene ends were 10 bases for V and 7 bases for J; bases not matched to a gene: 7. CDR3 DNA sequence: TGTGCCACCCGACAGGGTGTAAATTCACCCCTCCACTTT. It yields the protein CATRQGVNSPLHF.

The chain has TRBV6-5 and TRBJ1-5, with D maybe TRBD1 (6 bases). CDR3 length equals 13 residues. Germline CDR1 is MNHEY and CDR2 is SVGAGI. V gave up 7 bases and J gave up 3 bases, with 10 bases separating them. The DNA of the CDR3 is TGTGCCAGCACCCAGGGGCCCAATCAGCCCCAGCATTTT. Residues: CASTQGPNQPQHF.

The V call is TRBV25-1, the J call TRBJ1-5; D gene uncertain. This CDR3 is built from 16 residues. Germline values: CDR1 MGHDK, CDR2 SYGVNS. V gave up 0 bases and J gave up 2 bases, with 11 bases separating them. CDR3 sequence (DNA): TGTGCCAGCAGTGAATATATGGTTTGGTGCAATCAGCCCCAGCATTTT. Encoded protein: CASSEYMVWCNQPQHF.

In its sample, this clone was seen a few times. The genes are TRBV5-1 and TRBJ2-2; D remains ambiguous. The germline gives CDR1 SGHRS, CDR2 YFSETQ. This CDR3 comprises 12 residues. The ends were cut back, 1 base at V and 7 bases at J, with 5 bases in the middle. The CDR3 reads CASSLLGGELFF. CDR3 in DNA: TGCGCCAGCAGCTTGTTGGGCGGGGAGCTGTTTTTT. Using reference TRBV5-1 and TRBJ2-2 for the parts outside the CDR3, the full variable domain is KAGVTQTPRYLIKTRGQQVTLSCSPISGHRSVSWYQQTPGQGLQFLFEYFSETQRNKGNFPGRFSGRQFSNSRSEMNVSTLELGDSALYLCASSLLGGELFFGEGSRLTVL.

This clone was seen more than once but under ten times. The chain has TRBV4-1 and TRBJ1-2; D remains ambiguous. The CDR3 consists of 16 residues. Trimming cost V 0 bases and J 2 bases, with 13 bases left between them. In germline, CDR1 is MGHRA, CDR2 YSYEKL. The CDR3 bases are TGCGCCAGCAGCCAAGATAATACGGCAGCAAACTATGGCTACACCTTC. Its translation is CASSQDNTAANYGYTF.

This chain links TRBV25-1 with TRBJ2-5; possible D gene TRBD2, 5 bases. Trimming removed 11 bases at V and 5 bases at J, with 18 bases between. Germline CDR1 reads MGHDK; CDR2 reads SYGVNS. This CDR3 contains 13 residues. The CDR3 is CAAPGSSWETQYF. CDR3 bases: TGTGCCGCTCCGGGGTCTAGCTGGGAGACCCAGTACTTC.

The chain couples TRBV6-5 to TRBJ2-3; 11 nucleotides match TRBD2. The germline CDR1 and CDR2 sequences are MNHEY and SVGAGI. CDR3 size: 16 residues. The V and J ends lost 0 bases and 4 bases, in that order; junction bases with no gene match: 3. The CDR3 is CASSYSSGGASDTQYF. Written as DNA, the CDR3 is TGTGCCAGCAGTTACTCTAGCGGGGGGGCGTCAGATACGCAGTATTTT.

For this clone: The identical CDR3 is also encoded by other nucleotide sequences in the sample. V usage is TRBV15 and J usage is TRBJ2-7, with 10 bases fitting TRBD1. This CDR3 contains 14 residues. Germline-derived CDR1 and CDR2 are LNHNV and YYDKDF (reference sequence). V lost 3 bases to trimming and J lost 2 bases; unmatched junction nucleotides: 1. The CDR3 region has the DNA TGTGCCACCAGCAGTGACAGGGGGCCCTACGAGCAGTACTTC. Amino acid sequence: CATSSDRGPYEQYF. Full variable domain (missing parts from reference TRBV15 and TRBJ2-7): DAMVIQNPRYQVTQFGKPVTLSCSQTLNHNVMYWYQQKSSQAPKLLFHYYDKDFNNEADTPDNFQSRRPNTSFCFLDIRSPGLGDTAMYLCATSSDRGPYEQYFGPGTRLTVT.

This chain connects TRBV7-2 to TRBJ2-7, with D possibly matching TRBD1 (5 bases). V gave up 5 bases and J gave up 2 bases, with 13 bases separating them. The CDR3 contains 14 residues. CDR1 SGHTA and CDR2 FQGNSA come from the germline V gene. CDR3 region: CASSRIDRAYEQYF. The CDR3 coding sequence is TGTGCCAGCAGCCGGATCGACAGAGCCTACGAGCAGTACTTC.

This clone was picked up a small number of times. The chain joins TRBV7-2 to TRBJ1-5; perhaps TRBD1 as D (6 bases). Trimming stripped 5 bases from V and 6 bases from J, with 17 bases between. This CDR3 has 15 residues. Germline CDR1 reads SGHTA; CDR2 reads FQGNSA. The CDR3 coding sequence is TGTGCCAGCAGCCGGAACGGGGGGCAGGGTCAGCCCCAGCATTTT. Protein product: CASSRNGGQGQPQHF.

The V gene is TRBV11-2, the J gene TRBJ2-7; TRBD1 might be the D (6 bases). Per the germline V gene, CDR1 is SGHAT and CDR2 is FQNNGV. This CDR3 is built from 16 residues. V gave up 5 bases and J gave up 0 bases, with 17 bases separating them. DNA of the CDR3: TGTGCCAGCAGCCCGTCGGACAGCCTGACCTCCTACGAGCAGTACTTC. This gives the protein CASSPSDSLTSYEQYF.

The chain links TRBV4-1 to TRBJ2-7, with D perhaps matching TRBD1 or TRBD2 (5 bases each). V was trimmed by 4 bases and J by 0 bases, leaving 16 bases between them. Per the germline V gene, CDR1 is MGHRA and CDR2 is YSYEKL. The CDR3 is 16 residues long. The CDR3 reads CASSLLGTESSYEQYF. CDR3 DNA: TGCGCCAGCAGCCTTTTAGGGACCGAATCCTCCTACGAGCAGTACTTC.